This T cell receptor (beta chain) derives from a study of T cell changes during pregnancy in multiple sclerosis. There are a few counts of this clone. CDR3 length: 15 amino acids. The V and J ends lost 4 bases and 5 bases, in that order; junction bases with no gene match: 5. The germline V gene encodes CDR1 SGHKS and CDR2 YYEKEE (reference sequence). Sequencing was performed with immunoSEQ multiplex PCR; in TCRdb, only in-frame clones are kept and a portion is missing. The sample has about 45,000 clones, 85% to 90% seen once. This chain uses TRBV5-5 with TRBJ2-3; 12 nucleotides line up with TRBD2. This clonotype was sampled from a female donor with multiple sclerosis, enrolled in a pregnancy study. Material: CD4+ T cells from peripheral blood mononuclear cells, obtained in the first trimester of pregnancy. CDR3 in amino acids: CASSPRLAGEDTQYF. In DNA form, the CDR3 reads TGTGCCAGCAGCCCCAGACTAGCGGGGGAAGATACGCAGTATTTT.